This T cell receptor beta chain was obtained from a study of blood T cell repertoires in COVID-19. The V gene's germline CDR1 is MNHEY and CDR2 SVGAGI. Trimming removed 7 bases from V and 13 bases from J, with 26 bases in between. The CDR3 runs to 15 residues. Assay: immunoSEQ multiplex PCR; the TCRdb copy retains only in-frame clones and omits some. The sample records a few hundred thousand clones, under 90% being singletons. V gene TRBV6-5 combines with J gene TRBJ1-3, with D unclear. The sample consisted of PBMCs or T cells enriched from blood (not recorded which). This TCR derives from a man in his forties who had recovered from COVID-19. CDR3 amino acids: CASTPGPSGPREIYF. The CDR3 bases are TGTGCCAGCACACCTGGGCCAAGCGGGCCCCGAGAGATATATTTT.